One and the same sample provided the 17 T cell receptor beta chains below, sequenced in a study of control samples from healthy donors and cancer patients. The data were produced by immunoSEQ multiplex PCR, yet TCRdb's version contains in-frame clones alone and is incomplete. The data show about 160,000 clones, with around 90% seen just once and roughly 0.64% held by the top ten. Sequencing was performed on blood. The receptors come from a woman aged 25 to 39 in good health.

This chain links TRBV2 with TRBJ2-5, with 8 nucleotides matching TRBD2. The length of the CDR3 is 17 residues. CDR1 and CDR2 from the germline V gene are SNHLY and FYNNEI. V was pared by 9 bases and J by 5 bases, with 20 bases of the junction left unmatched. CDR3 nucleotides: TGTGCCAGTGAGTTTCGATTGAGGACTAGCTCTGGGGAGACCCAGTACTTC. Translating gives CASEFRLRTSSGETQYF.

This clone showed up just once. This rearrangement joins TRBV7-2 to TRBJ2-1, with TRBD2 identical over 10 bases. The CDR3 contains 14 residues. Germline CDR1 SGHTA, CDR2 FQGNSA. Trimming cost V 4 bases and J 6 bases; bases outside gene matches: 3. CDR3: CASSSTSGVNEQFF. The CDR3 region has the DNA TGTGCCAGCAGCTCCACTAGCGGGGTCAATGAGCAGTTCTTC.

CDR3 residues: CASSYSSAGGPYEQYF. The CDR3, as DNA: TGTGCCAGCAGTTACTCGTCCGCGGGAGGCCCCTACGAGCAGTACTTC. The rearrangement uses TRBV6-6 and TRBJ2-7, with 8 nucleotides matching TRBD2. The germline CDR1 and CDR2 sequences are MNHNY and SVGAGI (reference sequence). Unmatched junction bases numbered 6, after V lost 0 bases and J lost 2 bases. The CDR3 runs to 16 residues.

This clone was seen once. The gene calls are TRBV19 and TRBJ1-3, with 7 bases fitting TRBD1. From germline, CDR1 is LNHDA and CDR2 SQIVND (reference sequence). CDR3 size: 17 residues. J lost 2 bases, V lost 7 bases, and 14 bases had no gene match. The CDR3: CASIPPPGGQPGNTIYF. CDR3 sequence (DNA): TGTGCCAGTATCCCACCGCCCGGGGGACAGCCTGGAAACACCATATATTTT. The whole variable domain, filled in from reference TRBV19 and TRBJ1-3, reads DGGITQSPKYLFRKEGQNVTLSCEQNLNHDAMYWYRQDPGQGLRLIYYSQIVNDFQKGDIAEGYSVSREKKESFPLTVTSAQKNPTAFYLCASIPPPGGQPGNTIYFGEGSWLTVV.

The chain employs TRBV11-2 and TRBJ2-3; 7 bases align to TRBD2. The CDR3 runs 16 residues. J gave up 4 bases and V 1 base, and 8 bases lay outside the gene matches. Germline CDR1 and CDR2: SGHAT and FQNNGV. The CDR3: CASSLGAGDLADTQYF. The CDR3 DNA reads TGTGCCAGCAGCTTAGGGGCGGGAGATTTGGCAGATACGCAGTATTTT.

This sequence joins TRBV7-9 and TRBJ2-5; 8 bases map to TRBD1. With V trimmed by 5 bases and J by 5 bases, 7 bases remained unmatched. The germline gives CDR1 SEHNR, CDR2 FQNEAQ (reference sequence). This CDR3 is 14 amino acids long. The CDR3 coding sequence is TGTGCCAGCAGCGCCGGACAGGGATTCGAGACCCAGTACTTC. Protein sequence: CASSAGQGFETQYF.

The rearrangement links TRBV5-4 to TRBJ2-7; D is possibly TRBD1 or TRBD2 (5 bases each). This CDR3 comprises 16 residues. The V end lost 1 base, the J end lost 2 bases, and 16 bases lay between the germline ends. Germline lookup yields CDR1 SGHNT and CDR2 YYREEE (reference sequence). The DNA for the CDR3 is TGTGCCAGCAGCTTGTCTTCCGGGACGGCTACCTACGAGCAGTACTTC. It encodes CASSLSSGTATYEQYF.

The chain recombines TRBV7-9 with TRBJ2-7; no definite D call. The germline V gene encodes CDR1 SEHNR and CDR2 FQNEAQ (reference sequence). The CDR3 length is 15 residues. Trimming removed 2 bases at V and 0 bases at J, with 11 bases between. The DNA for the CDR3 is TGTGCCAGCAGCTTAAGTGTACTCCACTCCTACGAGCAGTACTTC. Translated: CASSLSVLHSYEQYF.

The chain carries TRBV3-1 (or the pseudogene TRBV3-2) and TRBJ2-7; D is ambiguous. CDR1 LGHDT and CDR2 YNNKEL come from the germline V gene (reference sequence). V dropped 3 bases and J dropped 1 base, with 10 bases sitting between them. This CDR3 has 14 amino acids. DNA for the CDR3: TGTGCCAGCAGCCAGGGTTCTCCTTCCTACGAGCAGTACTTC. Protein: CASSQGSPSYEQYF.

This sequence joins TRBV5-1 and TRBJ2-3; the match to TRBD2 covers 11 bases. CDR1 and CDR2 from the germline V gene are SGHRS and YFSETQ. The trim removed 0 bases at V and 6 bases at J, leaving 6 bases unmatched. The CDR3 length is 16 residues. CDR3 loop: CASSLGTSGSADTQYF. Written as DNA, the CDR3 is TGCGCCAGCAGCTTGGGCACTAGCGGGAGTGCGGATACGCAGTATTTT.

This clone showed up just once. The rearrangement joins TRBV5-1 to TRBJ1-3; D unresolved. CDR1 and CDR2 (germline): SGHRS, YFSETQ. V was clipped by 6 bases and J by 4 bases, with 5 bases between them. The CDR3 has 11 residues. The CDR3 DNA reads TGCGCCAGCAAAGAGGGAAACACCATATATTTT. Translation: CASKEGNTIYF.

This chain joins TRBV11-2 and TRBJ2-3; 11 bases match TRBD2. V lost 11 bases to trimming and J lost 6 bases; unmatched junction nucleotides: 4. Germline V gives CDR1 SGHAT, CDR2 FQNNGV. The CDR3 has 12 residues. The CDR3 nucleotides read TGTGCCGTACTAGCGGGAGTTGATACGCAGTATTTT. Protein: CAVLAGVDTQYF.

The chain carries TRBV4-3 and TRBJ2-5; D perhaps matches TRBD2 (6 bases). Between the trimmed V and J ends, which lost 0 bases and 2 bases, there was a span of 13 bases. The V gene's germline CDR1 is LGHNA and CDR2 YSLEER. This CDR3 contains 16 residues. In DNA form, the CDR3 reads TGCGCCAGCAGCCAAGACCGACTAGTTGGACAAGAGACCCAGTACTTC. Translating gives CASSQDRLVGQETQYF.

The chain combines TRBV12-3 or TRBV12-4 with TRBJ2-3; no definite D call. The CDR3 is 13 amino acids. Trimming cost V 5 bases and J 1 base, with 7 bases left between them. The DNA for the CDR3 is TGTGCCAGCAGTCCCCTCCGCACAGATACGCAGTATTTT. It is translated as CASSPLRTDTQYF.

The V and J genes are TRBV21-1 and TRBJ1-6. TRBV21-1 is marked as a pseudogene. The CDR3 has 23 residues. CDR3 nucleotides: TGTGCCAGCGGGATCGGCCAGGGAGTGCCCCACGGCCCTCTCACCTCCTATAATTCACCCCTCCACTTT. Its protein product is CASGIGQGVPHGPLTSYNSPLHF.

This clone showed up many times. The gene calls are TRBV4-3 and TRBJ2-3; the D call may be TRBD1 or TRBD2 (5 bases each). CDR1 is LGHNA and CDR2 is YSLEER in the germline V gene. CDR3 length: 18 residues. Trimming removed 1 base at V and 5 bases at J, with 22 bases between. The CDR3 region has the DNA TGCGCCAGCAGCCAAGGGGATTGGGACGCCCTCACTGGAGATACGCAGTATTTT. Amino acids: CASSQGDWDALTGDTQYF.

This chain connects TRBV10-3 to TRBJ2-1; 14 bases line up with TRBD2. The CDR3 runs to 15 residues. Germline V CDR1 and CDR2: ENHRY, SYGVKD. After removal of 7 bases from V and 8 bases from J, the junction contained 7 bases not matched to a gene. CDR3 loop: CAIMGLAGASDEQFF. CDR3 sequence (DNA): TGTGCCATCATGGGACTAGCGGGAGCGAGCGATGAGCAGTTCTTC.